Listed below are T cell receptor beta chains from one sample, sequenced in a study of radiation and T cells in renal cell carcinoma. Sequenced by immunoSEQ multiplex PCR; TCRdb stores in-frame clones only, minus some. The table has some 120,000 clones, around 80% seen once; the top ten hold 3%. Sequenced material: blood, taken from a patient whose treatment included radiotherapy and nephrectomy. Every receptor here comes from a woman aged 55-69 years with renal cell carcinoma. Both conserved end residues are trimmed from each CDR3. The order of the fields is CDR3 protein, V gene.

CDR3 protein: ASSFIGQLPNEKLF
V gene: TRBV18

CDR3 protein: AWGLREPQH
V gene: TRBV30

CDR3 protein: ASSPGQYQETQY
V gene: TRBV7-6

CDR3 protein: ASSLGDSNYGYT
V gene: TRBV5-1

CDR3 protein: ASSEASGRVRTEAF
V gene: TRBV6-1

CDR3 protein: ATSRGRQGVTYEQY
V gene: TRBV15

CDR3 protein: ASSTTGDYGYT
V gene: TRBV19

CDR3 protein: ASRAGQVTNIQY
V gene: TRBV6-6

CDR3 protein: ASSQVEQGSFREQY
V gene: TRBV18

CDR3 protein: ASSAGGVLYNEQF
V gene: TRBV2

CDR3 protein: ASSDVVGTGVETQY
V gene: TRBV6-1

CDR3 protein: ASSSRGAGANVLT
V gene: TRBV7-9

CDR3 protein: ASSFHRVMNTEAF
V gene: TRBV7-2

CDR3 protein: ASSLLQGANTGELF
V gene: TRBV7-6

CDR3 protein: SVASASSGPHYLGYEQY
V gene: TRBV29-1

CDR3 protein: ASSPQGDRADTQY
V gene: TRBV5-1

CDR3 protein: ASSSGRDRLYNEQF
V gene: TRBV5-4

CDR3 protein: ASSQNGGRNTEAF
V gene: TRBV5-4

CDR3 protein: ASSYSGGKHTEAF
V gene: TRBV6-6

CDR3 protein: ASSLERGLSGQETQY
V gene: TRBV5-1

CDR3 protein: ASSGQGVSGELF
V gene: TRBV10-1

CDR3 protein: ASSPPTGMNTEAF
V gene: TRBV7-5

CDR3 protein: ASSEGGDSNQPQH
V gene: TRBV6-4

CDR3 protein: AWAVGLAGPQFYNEQF
V gene: TRBV30

CDR3 protein: ASSLEGTAGTEAF
V gene: TRBV5-1

CDR3 protein: ASSYSRGIGTYEQY
V gene: TRBV6-5

CDR3 protein: ASRLGAGQIGELF
V gene: TRBV12-2

CDR3 protein: ASSLRTDSYEQY
V gene: TRBV7-2

CDR3 protein: ASRPGTSGGYNEQF
V gene: TRBV27

CDR3 protein: ASSPGPSRPYNEQF
V gene: TRBV5-1

CDR3 protein: ASRGSSGNTIY
V gene: TRBV5-4

CDR3 protein: ASSPGQGPYEQY
V gene: TRBV18

CDR3 protein: ARSTGAGEKLF
V gene: TRBV10-1

CDR3 protein: ASSLDDRDYSNQPQH
V gene: TRBV9

CDR3 protein: ASSLGQYYNEQF
V gene: TRBV5-6

CDR3 protein: ASSMGTSGRGQF
V gene: TRBV28

CDR3 protein: ASSHDTPNTGELF
V gene: TRBV14

CDR3 protein: ASSLDFRARTGELF
V gene: TRBV5-4

CDR3 protein: ASSQAIRGQTNEKLF
V gene: TRBV4-3

CDR3 protein: ASSEWGALH
V gene: TRBV2

CDR3 protein: ASGTQGAIGNTIY
V gene: TRBV6-5

CDR3 protein: ASSFNWDETQY
V gene: TRBV7-2

CDR3 protein: ASSPSGFNTDTQY
V gene: TRBV14

CDR3 protein: AGARDVSGNTIY
V gene: TRBV7-9

CDR3 protein: ATSGGLLTSGNEQF
V gene: TRBV15

CDR3 protein: ASSFWQGAHNSPLH
V gene: TRBV5-6

CDR3 protein: AWSEIGGGVTEAF
V gene: TRBV30

CDR3 protein: ASSLGQGFEKLF
V gene: TRBV28

CDR3 protein: ASSAGTVPGANVLT
V gene: TRBV9

CDR3 protein: ASTRDFYGYT
V gene: TRBV19

CDR3 protein: ASSFPGIGETQY
V gene: TRBV5-5

CDR3 protein: ASSVEGANYGYT
V gene: TRBV2

CDR3 protein: ASSPPQGRNYGYT
V gene: TRBV7-2

CDR3 protein: ASSQSGASLEQY
V gene: TRBV5-1

CDR3 protein: AISDSRERNNYGYT
V gene: TRBV10-3